Following are 21 T cell receptor beta chains from one sample sequenced in a study of spatial heterogeneity in lung cancer. MiXCR, applied by TCRdb to the 5' RACE reads, yields one record per CDR3 protein. The profile covers nearly 50,000 distinct CDR3 sequences, with 7.5% to 8% appearing a single time and 13% taken by the ten largest. Indicated time point: sample taken at primary tumor resection. Sequencing covered unsorted whole RNA taken from tumor, nontumor lung or frozen PBMC. Sequenced material: PBMCs, taken at surgery. These receptors all stem from a female donor with early-stage non-small cell lung cancer.

This clonotype has just a few counts. The chain carries TRBV15 and TRBJ2-7; 7 bases fit TRBD1. V shed 1 base and J 3 bases; nucleotides not matched to a gene: 9. The CDR3 is 16 amino acids. The germline V gene encodes CDR1 LNHNV and CDR2 YYDKDF (reference sequence). The CDR3 region has the DNA TGTGCCACCAGCAGAGCTTCCGGGACAGCTGGCTACGAGCAGTACTTC. It is translated as CATSRASGTAGYEQYF.

The chain joins TRBV18 to TRBJ2-4; D might be TRBD1 (6 bases). V was pared by 3 bases and J by 1 base, with 13 bases between. The CDR3 length is 16 residues. CDR1 is KGHSH, CDR2 LQKENI, per germline. Here the CDR3 reads CASSPGTLNAKNIQYF. The CDR3 region has the DNA TGTGCCAGCTCACCCGGGACACTCAATGCCAAAAACATTCAGTACTTC.

This clonotype was observed at least ten times. The chain has TRBV9 and TRBJ2-7; no definite D call. Germline assignment: CDR1 SGDLS and CDR2 YYNGEE. V was pared by 4 bases and J by 1 base, with 15 bases between. The CDR3 sequence is 15 residues long. The CDR3: CASSQSIGSSYEQYF. CDR3 DNA sequence: TGTGCCAGCAGCCAGTCCATAGGGTCGTCCTACGAGCAGTACTTC.

Here the CDR3 reads CASSLAGGSGANVLTF. The DNA of the CDR3 is TGCGCCAGCAGCTTGGCCGGGGGCTCTGGGGCCAACGTCCTGACTTTC. This rearrangement joins TRBV5-1 to TRBJ2-6; D is possibly TRBD2 (6 bases). V gave up 0 bases and J gave up 0 bases, with 7 bases separating them. Germline values: CDR1 SGHRS, CDR2 YFSETQ. The CDR3 loop spans 16 amino acids.

This clonotype showed up just a few times. The chain links TRBV12-3 or TRBV12-4 to TRBJ1-1; D possibly corresponds to TRBD1 (5 bases). The CDR3 length is 16 residues. Between the trimmed V and J ends, which lost 3 bases and 4 bases, there was a span of 18 bases. CDR3 sequence reads: CASSLIREGIGTEAFF. CDR3 coding DNA: TGTGCCAGCAGTTTGATCAGGGAAGGGATCGGCACTGAAGCTTTCTTT.

This clonotype was detected many times. This chain links TRBV7-2 with TRBJ1-1, with D uncertain. Deletions cut 5 bases from V and 1 base from J, with 11 bases between. This CDR3 spans 14 amino acids. The V gene's germline CDR1 is SGHTA and CDR2 FQGNSA. CDR3 protein: CASSPLLENTEAFF. The CDR3 nucleotides read TGTGCCAGCAGCCCTCTTTTGGAGAACACTGAAGCTTTCTTT.

This clonotype turned up a few times. V is TRBV30 and J is TRBJ2-7; no clear D. This CDR3 has 14 amino acids. Germline CDR1 reads GTSNPN; CDR2 reads SVGIG (reference sequence). V lost 2 bases to trimming and J lost 1 base, with 12 bases between them. CDR3 region: CAWSTGQVSYEQYF. For the CDR3, the DNA is TGTGCCTGGAGTACTGGGCAAGTATCCTACGAGCAGTACTTC.

As regards this clonotype: This could be a read error, since a much larger clone is one nucleotide away. V usage is TRBV9 and J usage is TRBJ1-2; maybe TRBD1 (6 bases). The CDR3 has 12 residues. The V gene's germline CDR1 is SGDLS and CDR2 YYNGEE. The CDR3 region has the DNA TGTGCCAGCAGCTCCCAGGGGTATGGCGACACCTTC. Residues: CASSSQGYGDTF. Using reference TRBV9 and TRBJ1-2 for the parts outside the CDR3, the full variable domain is DSGVTQTPKHLITATGQRVTLRCSPRSGDLSVYWYQQSLDQGLQFLIQYYNGEERAKGNILERFSAQQFPDLHSELNLSSLELGDSALYFCASSSQGYGDTFGSGTRLTVV.

This clonotype has only a few counts. At one of its ends the junction is not consistent with the germline gene, which may arise from a read error. J is TRBJ2-3 and V is TRBV6-2 or TRBV6-3; tentatively, D is TRBD2 (7 bases). Germline V CDR1 and CDR2: MNHEY, SVGEGT. The length of the CDR3 is 13 residues. The CDR3, as DNA: TGTGCCAGCAGTCTGCTCCGGGGGGCATTCGTTGATTTT. It yields the protein CASSLLRGAFVDF.

This clonotype was observed a few times. V usage is TRBV4-2 and J usage is TRBJ1-2; D unresolved. CDR1 and CDR2 (germline): LGHNA, YNFKEQ. This CDR3 region has 14 residues. V was pared by 0 bases and J by 4 bases, with 9 bases between. Here the CDR3 reads CASSQEAGRYGYTF. The CDR3, as DNA: TGTGCCAGCAGCCAAGAGGCTGGACGCTATGGCTACACCTTC.

This clonotype occurred a few times. The chain couples TRBV29-1 to TRBJ1-1; 8 positions match TRBD1. The CDR3 has 12 amino acids. V gave up 4 bases and J gave up 2 bases; unmatched junction bases: 0. The germline gives CDR1 SQVTM, CDR2 ANQGSEA. The CDR3 reads CSVAGGNTEAFF. For the CDR3, the DNA is TGCAGCGTTGCAGGGGGCAACACTGAAGCTTTCTTT.

Many counts were recorded for this clonotype. The J gene is TRBJ2-7, the V gene TRBV5-1; D not certain. The CDR3 extends over 13 amino acids. The germline V gene has CDR1 SGHRS and CDR2 YFSETQ. The V end was cut by 0 bases, the J end by 2 bases, with 6 bases between. The CDR3 loop reads CASSLEAPYEQYF. The CDR3 bases are TGCGCCAGCAGCTTGGAGGCCCCCTACGAGCAGTACTTC.

This clonotype occurred a few times. This sequence joins TRBV10-3 and TRBJ2-7; tentative D call: TRBD1 (6 bases). V lost 0 bases and J 4 bases, leaving 22 bases between the germline ends. This CDR3 is built from 18 residues. Germline lookup yields CDR1 ENHRY and CDR2 SYGVKD. The CDR3 region has the DNA TGTGCCATCAGTGAGTCGTTTCTGTCGGGGACACTCGTATACGAGCAGTACTTC. It specifies CAISESFLSGTLVYEQYF.

This clonotype was picked up many times. V gene TRBV29-1 combines with J gene TRBJ1-3, with a weak D call TRBD1 (6 bases). This CDR3 has 15 amino acids. The germline V gene has CDR1 SQVTM and CDR2 ANQGSEA. Trimming took 0 bases from V and 8 from J, leaving 17 bases between them. CDR3 DNA: TGCAGCGTTGAAGATCTGTCGGGCAGGGGACACACCATATATTTT. Translated, it gives CSVEDLSGRGHTIYF.

This clonotype was counted ten times or more. This chain joins TRBV12-3 or TRBV12-4 and TRBJ2-2; possibly TRBD1 for D (5 bases). Trimming pared 4 bases from V and 6 bases from J, leaving 18 bases between. The CDR3 totals 16 residues. The CDR3: CASSWTSGFLAGELFF. Written as DNA, the CDR3 is TGTGCCAGCAGTTGGACCTCAGGGTTTCTCGCCGGGGAGCTGTTTTTT.

The sample holds many counts of this clonotype. The rearrangement uses TRBV11-2 and TRBJ2-5; D call uncertain. Germline V CDR1 and CDR2: SGHAT, FQNNGV. This CDR3 spans 11 amino acids. V was pared by 5 bases and J by 5 bases, with 6 bases between. The CDR3 sequence: CASSLSETQYF. The CDR3 coding sequence is TGTGCCAGCAGCCTCTCGGAGACCCAGTACTTC. Full variable domain (remainder filled in from reference TRBV11-2 and TRBJ2-5): EAGVAQSPRYKIIEKRQSVAFWCNPISGHATLYWYQQILGQGPKLLIQFQNNGVVDDSQLPKDRFSAERLKGVDSTLKIQPAKLEDSAVYLCASSLSETQYFGPGTRLLVL.

The V call is TRBV4-2, the J call TRBJ1-1; a possible D gene is TRBD1 (6 bases). The CDR3 totals 15 residues. V lost 1 base and J 8 bases, leaving 17 bases between the germline ends. Germline V gene sequence: CDR1 LGHNA, CDR2 YNFKEQ. The CDR3 nucleotides read TGTGCCAGCAGCCAAGTCCGGGACACGAATGAGGAAGCTTTCTTT. This translates into CASSQVRDTNEEAFF.

In its sample, this clonotype ranks as medium-sized. This chain connects TRBV20-1 to TRBJ2-3, with D perhaps TRBD2 (7 bases). Germline V gene sequence: CDR1 DFQATT, CDR2 SNEGSKA (reference sequence). Trimming pared 0 bases from V and 2 bases from J, leaving 24 bases between. This CDR3 is built from 19 residues. CDR3: CSARDPPRRGPELTDTQYF. The CDR3 region has the DNA TGCAGTGCTAGAGATCCTCCTCGGCGGGGGCCCGAGCTCACAGATACGCAGTATTTT.

This clonotype has only a few counts. This chain links TRBV9 with TRBJ2-3; the match to TRBD1 covers 10 bases. The CDR3 has 20 amino acids. Trimming cost V 2 bases and J 4 bases; bases outside gene matches: 19. Germline CDR1 is SGDLS and CDR2 is YYNGEE. The CDR3: CASSVAPGGTGVSEADTQYF. The CDR3 DNA follows: TGTGCCAGCAGCGTCGCCCCGGGAGGGACAGGGGTCTCCGAGGCAGATACGCAGTATTTT. Full variable domain (rest looked up from reference TRBV9 and TRBJ2-3): DSGVTQTPKHLITATGQRVTLRCSPRSGDLSVYWYQQSLDQGLQFLIQYYNGEERAKGNILERFSAQQFPDLHSELNLSSLELGDSALYFCASSVAPGGTGVSEADTQYFGPGTRLTVL.

Turning to this clonotype: A single base separates this from a much larger clone, so it may be a read error. The chain couples TRBV7-2 to TRBJ2-7, with 9 bases that match TRBD1. CDR1 and CDR2 from the germline V gene are SGHTA and FQGNSA. The CDR3 length is 17 residues. The CDR3 coding sequence is TGTGCCAGCAGCGCATCCGGGACAGGGAATCTTCCCTACAAGCAGTACTTC. This translates into CASSASGTGNLPYKQYF.

The rearrangement joins TRBV11-3 to TRBJ1-6, with no clear D. The germline V and J ends were trimmed by 3 bases and 14 bases, with 11 bases remaining between them. The CDR3 is 12 residues long. The V gene's germline CDR1 is SGHNT and CDR2 YENEEA. CDR3 sequence (DNA): TGTGCCAGCAGCTTGGGCGGTGGTACCCTCCACTTT. This gives the protein CASSLGGGTLHF.